What follows are 12 T cell receptor beta chains derived from one specimen sequenced in a study of blood T cell repertoires in COVID-19. Method: immunoSEQ multiplex PCR; TCRdb's copy keeps in-frame clones and lacks some. The repertoire holds 100,000 to 140,000 clones, with about four fifths as singletons. The sample taken for sequencing was peripheral blood. The receptors stem from a human donor in a cohort sampled during active COVID-19.

This clone is a singleton in its sample. The chain combines TRBV28 with TRBJ2-7; 7 bases agree with TRBD2. V shed 3 bases and J 2 bases; nucleotides not matched to a gene: 1. Germline CDR1 and CDR2: MDHEN and SYDVKM. The CDR3 is 13 amino acids. The CDR3 region is CASSFLAAYEQYF. The CDR3 DNA is TGTGCCAGCAGTTTCCTAGCGGCCTACGAGCAGTACTTC.

This rearrangement joins TRBV15 to TRBJ1-1, with 7 bases fitting TRBD1. V lost 1 base, J lost 3 bases, and 5 bases stayed unmatched. The CDR3 has 15 amino acids. Germline loops: CDR1 LNHNV, CDR2 YYDKDF (reference sequence). For the CDR3, the DNA is TGTGCCACCAGCAGAGGCGGGACAGCCCACACTGAAGCTTTCTTT. Translation gives CATSRGGTAHTEAFF. The variable domain in full, with the rest retrieved from reference TRBV15 and TRBJ1-1, is DAMVIQNPRYQVTQFGKPVTLSCSQTLNHNVMYWYQQKSSQAPKLLFHYYDKDFNNEADTPDNFQSRRPNTSFCFLDIRSPGLGDTAMYLCATSRGGTAHTEAFFGQGTRLTVV.

The chain is built from TRBV7-9 and TRBJ1-2, with D perhaps TRBD1 (6 bases). This CDR3 spans 15 amino acids. V was shortened by 5 bases and J by 0 bases, with 13 bases between the two germline ends. Germline V gives CDR1 SEHNR, CDR2 FQNEAQ (reference sequence). The CDR3 DNA reads as TGTGCCAGCAGCGAACTGTGGACAGCTAACTATGGCTACACCTTC. Encoded protein: CASSELWTANYGYTF.

The chain uses TRBV30 and TRBJ1-5, with D possibly TRBD1 on 6 matching bases. CDR3 size: 14 residues. The germline gives CDR1 GTSNPN, CDR2 SVGIG (reference sequence). Trimming pared 2 bases from V and 1 base from J, leaving 9 bases between. The CDR3 DNA reads as TGTGCCTGGAGTCAGGGGCACAGCAATCAGCCCCAGCATTTT. Encoded protein: CAWSQGHSNQPQHF.

This clone was observed once. The J gene is TRBJ1-3, the V gene TRBV11-2, with unresolved D. V was cut by 5 bases and J by 4 bases, with 9 bases left in between. This CDR3 has 13 amino acids. CDR1 SGHAT and CDR2 FQNNGV come from the germline V gene. CDR3 amino acids: CASSKAAGNTIYF. CDR3 DNA sequence: TGTGCCAGCAGCAAAGCTGCGGGAAACACCATATATTTT.

The V gene is TRBV27, the J gene TRBJ1-1, with 9 bases aligning to TRBD1. Trimming at V came to 5 bases and at J to 5 bases, leaving 9 bases not matched to a gene. In germline, CDR1 is MNHEY, CDR2 SMNVEV (reference sequence). This CDR3 region has 15 residues. The CDR3 bases are TGTGCCAGCAGTCCAGATCCGGGACAGGGTACTGAAGCTTTCTTT. Protein sequence: CASSPDPGQGTEAFF.

The chain recombines TRBV11-2 with TRBJ2-1; 9 bases line up with TRBD2. This CDR3 is 16 amino acids long. V lost 4 bases and J lost 0; bases outside the gene matches: 4. Germline V gene lookup returns CDR1 SGHAT and CDR2 FQNNGV. The CDR3 reads CASSYYSGSSYNEQFF. As DNA, the CDR3 is TGTGCCAGCAGCTATTATAGCGGGAGCTCCTACAATGAGCAGTTCTTC.

The chain combines TRBV19 with TRBJ1-2; 9 bases are a match to TRBD1. Germline trimming cut 7 bases from V and 4 bases from J; bases unmatched to any gene: 7. The V gene's germline CDR1 is LNHDA and CDR2 SQIVND (reference sequence). This CDR3 has 14 amino acids. Written as DNA, the CDR3 is TGTGCCAGTAACCCGGGACAGGGTACCTATGGCTACACCTTC. Its protein is CASNPGQGTYGYTF.

The V call is TRBV5-1, the J call TRBJ1-1, with 7 bases matching TRBD1. This CDR3 is built from 14 residues. The germline CDR1 and CDR2 sequences are SGHRS and YFSETQ. V was clipped by 1 base and J by 1 base; unmatched bases: 1. Written as DNA, the CDR3 is TGCGCCAGCAGCTTGAGACAGGGGAACACTGAAGCTTTCTTT. Translating it yields CASSLRQGNTEAFF.

V and J are TRBV28 and TRBJ2-7; no firm D call. V was shortened by 6 bases and J by 2 bases, with 8 bases between the two germline ends. The CDR3 runs 12 residues. Per germline, CDR1 MDHEN and CDR2 SYDVKM. The CDR3 protein is CASSLDTYEQYF. As DNA, the CDR3 is TGTGCCAGCAGCCTCGACACCTACGAGCAGTACTTC.

V and J are TRBV7-2 and TRBJ2-1; 9 bases fit TRBD2. Trimming removed 5 bases from V and 5 bases from J; junction bases left unmatched: 10. The CDR3 runs 16 residues. The germline CDR1 and CDR2 sequences are SGHTA and FQGNSA. The CDR3 nucleotides read TGTGCCAGCAGCAAGATTCCGGGACTAGCCAACAATGAGCAGTTCTTC. Protein: CASSKIPGLANNEQFF.

V is TRBV5-1 and J is TRBJ2-1; 8 nucleotides align to TRBD2. The CDR3 has 18 residues. J gave up 4 bases and V 0 bases, and 12 bases lay outside the gene matches. The germline gives CDR1 SGHRS, CDR2 YFSETQ. This CDR3 is CASSLVSLSGSGYNEQFF. The CDR3 nucleotides read TGCGCCAGCAGCTTGGTCTCATTAAGCGGGAGTGGGTACAATGAGCAGTTCTTC.